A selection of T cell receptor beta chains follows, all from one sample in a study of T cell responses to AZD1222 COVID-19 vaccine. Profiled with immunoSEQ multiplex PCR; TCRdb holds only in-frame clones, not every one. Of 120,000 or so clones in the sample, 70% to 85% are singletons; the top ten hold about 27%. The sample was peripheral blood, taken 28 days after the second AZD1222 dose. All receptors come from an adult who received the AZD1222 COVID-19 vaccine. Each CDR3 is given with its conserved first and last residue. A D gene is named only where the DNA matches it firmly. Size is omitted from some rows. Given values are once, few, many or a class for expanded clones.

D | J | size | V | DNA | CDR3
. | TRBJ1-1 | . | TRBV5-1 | TGCGCCAGCAGCTTCCGGGACGCCACTGAAGCTTTCTTT | CASSFRDATEAFF
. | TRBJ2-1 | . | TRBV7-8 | TGTGCCAGCAGCCCCCGAGAAGAGCAGTTCTTC | CASSPREEQFF
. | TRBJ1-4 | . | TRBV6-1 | TGTGCCAGCAGTGTAGAAAGGCCTGAAAAACTGTTTTTT | CASSVERPEKLFF
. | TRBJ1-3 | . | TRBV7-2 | TGTGCCAGCAGCCTAAGGACAGCCGCGGGGGGAAACACCATATATTTT | CASSLRTAAGGNTIYF
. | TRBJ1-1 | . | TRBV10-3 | TGTGCCACAGAGGGGAACACTGAAGCTTTCTTT | CATEGNTEAFF
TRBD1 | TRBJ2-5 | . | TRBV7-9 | TGTGCCAGCAGCAACCGAGACCGGACAGGGATTGAGACCCAGTACTTC | CASSNRDRTGIETQYF
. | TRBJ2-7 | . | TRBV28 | TGTGCCAGCAGTTTTACGTGGGGGTACGAGCAGTACTTC | CASSFTWGYEQYF
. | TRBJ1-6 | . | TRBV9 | TGTGCCAGCAGCGCAGAAGTCTCGGCTTACAATTCACCCCTCCACTTT | CASSAEVSAYNSPLHF
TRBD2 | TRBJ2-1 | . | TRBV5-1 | TGCGCCACCGGGGAGGATCTAGCGGGGGAGAACAATGAGCAGTTCTTC | CATGEDLAGENNEQFF
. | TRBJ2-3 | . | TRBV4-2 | TGTGCCAGCAGCCAAGAGGGGACTTCCTCCACAGATACGCAGTATTTT | CASSQEGTSSTDTQYF
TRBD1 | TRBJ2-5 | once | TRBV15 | TGTGCCACCAGCAGGGGACAGACTCAAGAGACCCAGTACTTC | CATSRGQTQETQYF
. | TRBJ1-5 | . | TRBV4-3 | TGCGCCAGCAGCCAAGATCTCCCTCTCTATAGCAATCAGCCCCAGCATTTT | CASSQDLPLYSNQPQHF
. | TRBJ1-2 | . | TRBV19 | TGTGCCAGTAGGAGGGCGTCAGGCAATGGCTACACCTTC | CASRRASGNGYTF
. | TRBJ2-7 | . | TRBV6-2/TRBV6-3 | TGTGCCAGCAGTAAAAGGACAGCCTCTAACTACGAGCAGTACTTC | CASSKRTASNYEQYF
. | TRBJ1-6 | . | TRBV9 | TGTGCCAGCAGCGTAACCCACCTAGGGAATAATTCACCCCTCCACTTT | CASSVTHLGNNSPLHF
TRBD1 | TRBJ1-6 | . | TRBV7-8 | TGTGCCAGCAGCATACAGGGACAGCTAAAAAATTCACCCCTCCACTTT | CASSIQGQLKNSPLHF
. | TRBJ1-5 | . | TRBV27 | TGTGCCAGCAGTCCGCTTGGGGGGGATCAGCCCCAGCATTTT | CASSPLGGDQPQHF
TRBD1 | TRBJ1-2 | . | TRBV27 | TGTGCCAGCAGTCCTGGGACAGGGGGCAGCTATGGCTACACCTTC | CASSPGTGGSYGYTF
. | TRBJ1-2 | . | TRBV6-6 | TGTGCCAGCAGTGCAACAGGTTCCTATGGCTACACCTTC | CASSATGSYGYTF
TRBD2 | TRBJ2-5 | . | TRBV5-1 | TGCGCCAGCAGCTTGGGGCTAGCGGGGGTGGAGACCCAGTACTTC | CASSLGLAGVETQYF
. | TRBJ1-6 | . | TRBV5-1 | TGCGCCAGCAGCTTGAGGCAGGGCCGTAATTCACCCCTCCACTTT | CASSLRQGRNSPLHF
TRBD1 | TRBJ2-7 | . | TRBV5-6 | TGTGCCAGCAGCTTAGGAACAGGGGGTCAGTTCTACGAGCAGTACTTC | CASSLGTGGQFYEQYF
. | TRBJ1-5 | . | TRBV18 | TGTGCCAGCTCACCACTCCCACAGGCAGGCCGGCAGCCCCAGCATTTT | CASSPLPQAGRQPQHF
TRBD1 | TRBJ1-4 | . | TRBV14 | TGTGCCAGCAGTCGACAGGGGTTTAATGAAAAACTGTTTTTT | CASSRQGFNEKLFF
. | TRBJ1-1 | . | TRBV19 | TGTGCCAGTAGTTACAGGGTAAGGAACACTGAAGCTTTCTTT | CASSYRVRNTEAFF
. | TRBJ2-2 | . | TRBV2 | . | CASSEALRAGELFF
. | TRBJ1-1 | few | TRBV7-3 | TGTGCCAGCAGCTTACGGCTAGTGAACACTGAAGCTTTCTTT | CASSLRLVNTEAFF
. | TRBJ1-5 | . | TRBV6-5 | TGTGCCAGCAGGCTGGGTACAGGGAGCAATCAGCCCCAGCATTTT | CASRLGTGSNQPQHF
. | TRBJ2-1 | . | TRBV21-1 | TGTGCCAGCAGCACCAGAGAGGGGACAGGGATCTGGAATGAGCAGTTCTTC | CASSTREGTGIWNEQFF
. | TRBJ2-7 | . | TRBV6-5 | TGTGCCAGCACCCCTGGGGGACTGATCTACGAGCAGTACTTC | CASTPGGLIYEQYF
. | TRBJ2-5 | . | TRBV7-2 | TGTGCCAGCAGCTTAGTAGCGGCAGCCGTACAAGAGACCCAGTACTTC | CASSLVAAAVQETQYF
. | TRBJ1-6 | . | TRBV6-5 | TGTGCCAGCAGTTTGAACAGGGACGGCAATTCACCCCTCCACTTT | CASSLNRDGNSPLHF
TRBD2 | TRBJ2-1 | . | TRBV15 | TGTGCCACCAGCACCATGGGAGGGGCTTCCAATGAGCAGTTCTTC | CATSTMGGASNEQFF
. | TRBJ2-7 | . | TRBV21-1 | TGTGCCAGCAGCAAATTACCAGCGAGCACCTACGAGCAGTACTTC | CASSKLPASTYEQYF
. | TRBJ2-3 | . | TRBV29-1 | TGCAGCGTTGATGGGGCGGGGTTAGATACGCAGTATTTT | CSVDGAGLDTQYF
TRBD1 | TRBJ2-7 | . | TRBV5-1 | TGCGCCAGCTCTCTGTCTGGGACAGGGGAAGAGAAGCAGTACTTC | CASSLSGTGEEKQYF
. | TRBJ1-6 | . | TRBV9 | TGTGCCAGCAGCGTAGGGGGGCCTGAGGGTTCACCCCTCCACTTT | CASSVGGPEGSPLHF
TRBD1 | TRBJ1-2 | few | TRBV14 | TGTGCCAGCAGCCAAGATAGGGCAGGGGGCAGGAATGGCTACACCTTC | CASSQDRAGGRNGYTF
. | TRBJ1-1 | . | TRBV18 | TGTGCCAGCTCACCACTACGGGGGGGACCCCTTGAAGCTTTCTTT | CASSPLRGGPLEAFF
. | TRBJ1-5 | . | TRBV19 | TGTGCCAGTAGTTATAGGGAAAAATATCAGCCCCAGCATTTT | CASSYREKYQPQHF
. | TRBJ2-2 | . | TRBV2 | TGTGCCAGCATAGGGGGTGGGGAGCTGTTTTTT | CASIGGGELFF
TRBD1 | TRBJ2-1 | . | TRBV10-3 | TGTGCCATCAGTGAATGGGGGACAGGGGCCTACAATGAGCAGTTCTTC | CAISEWGTGAYNEQFF